This TCR beta chain was captured by sequencing in a study of T cells after yellow fever vaccination. TCRdb reprocessed the 5' RACE reads via MiXCR and lists one record per CDR3 protein. Here the sample spans more than 300,000 distinct CDR3 sequences, 6.8% being singletons. The CDR3 has 13 amino acids. From germline, CDR1 is SQVTM and CDR2 ANQGSEA. Trimming pared 8 bases from V and 3 bases from J, leaving 16 bases between. The genes are TRBV29-1 and TRBJ1-1; D is perhaps TRBD1 (6 bases). This sequence originates from a man between 18 and 29 years old who received the YFV17D yellow fever vaccine. The input for sequencing was PBMCs, taken more than 40 days after the first yellow fever vaccination. Here the CDR3 DNA reads TGCAGCCCCTCGGGAGGGGGGGACACTGAAGCTTTCTTT. Translated: CSPSGGGDTEAFF.